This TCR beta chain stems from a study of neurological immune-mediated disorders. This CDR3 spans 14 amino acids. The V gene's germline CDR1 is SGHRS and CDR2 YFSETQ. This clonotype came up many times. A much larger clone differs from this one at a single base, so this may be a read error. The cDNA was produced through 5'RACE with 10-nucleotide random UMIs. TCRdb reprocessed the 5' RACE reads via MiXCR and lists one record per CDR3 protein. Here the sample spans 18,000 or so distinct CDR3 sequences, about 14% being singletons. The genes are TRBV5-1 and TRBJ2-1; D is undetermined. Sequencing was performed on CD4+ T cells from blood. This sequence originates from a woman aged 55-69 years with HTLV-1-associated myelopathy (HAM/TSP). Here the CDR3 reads CASSSSPRGNEQLF. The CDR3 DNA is TGCGCCAGCAGCTCTTCTCCGCGTGGCAATGAGCAGCTCTTC.